One and the same sample provided the 14 T cell receptor beta chains below, sequenced in a study of beta chain features in type 1 diabetes. Their recognized antigens are unknown. What was sequenced were expressed TCRB transcripts, since all of the isolated RNA had been reverse transcribed. The protocol was immunoSEQ multiplex PCR, while the TCRdb copy is restricted to in-frame clones and leaves out a portion. The data hold over 150,000 clones, with 10% observed a single time. Study conclusions and caveats: Researchers report that Type 1 diabetes patients had moderately but significantly shorter TCRB CDR3s across all four CD4+ subsets.

The sequenced sample consisted of central memory CD4+ T cells from blood. The receptors shown here come from a young man with type 1 diabetes.

In its sample, this clone was seen a few times. V usage is TRBV28 and J usage is TRBJ1-5, with D unresolved. The CDR3 has 10 amino acids. CDR1 is MDHEN, CDR2 SYDVKM, per germline. V lost 2 bases and J lost 12, with 5 bases in between. CDR3 region: CASSLIVQHF. The CDR3 region has the DNA TGTGCCAGCAGTTTAATAGTCCAGCATTTT.

The sample holds a few counts of this clone. V gene TRBV25-1 combines with J gene TRBJ2-7, with a tentative D call TRBD2 (6 bases). This CDR3 has 17 amino acids. The germline V gene encodes CDR1 MGHDK and CDR2 SYGVNS. The V gene lost 1 base and the J gene lost 3 bases, with 19 bases spanning the gap. The CDR3 loop is CASSESPQRGLRYEQYF. For the CDR3, the DNA is TGTGCCAGCAGTGAATCCCCCCAGAGGGGACTTCGCTACGAGCAGTACTTC.

As DNA, the CDR3 is TGTGCCTGGAGCAAGAGCGCAGGGAAGTTTATGAACACTGAAGCTTTCTTT. It translates to CAWSKSAGKFMNTEAFF. The chain links TRBV30 to TRBJ1-1; D perhaps matches TRBD1 (5 bases). Trimming shortened V by 3 bases and J by 0 bases, and 20 bases separated the two germline ends. Per the germline V gene, CDR1 is GTSNPN and CDR2 is SVGIG (reference sequence). CDR3 size: 17 residues.

The J gene is TRBJ2-5, the V gene TRBV5-1, with no clear D. The CDR3 runs 14 residues. Between the trimmed V and J ends, which lost 4 bases and 5 bases, there was a span of 15 bases. Germline V gene lookup returns CDR1 SGHRS and CDR2 YFSETQ. The CDR3 loop is CASSANSPVETQYF. The DNA for the CDR3 is TGCGCCAGCAGCGCAAATAGCCCCGTGGAGACCCAGTACTTC. Combining the CDR3 with reference TRBV5-1 and TRBJ2-5 gives the whole variable domain KAGVTQTPRYLIKTRGQQVTLSCSPISGHRSVSWYQQTPGQGLQFLFEYFSETQRNKGNFPGRFSGRQFSNSRSEMNVSTLELGDSALYLCASSANSPVETQYFGPGTRLLVL.

A word on this clone: A much larger clone lies one base from this, so it may be a read error. The chain recombines TRBV7-3 with TRBJ1-1; D might be TRBD1 (5 bases). Germline-derived CDR1 and CDR2 are SGHTA and FQGTGA. There are 13 residues in the CDR3. V gave up 3 bases and J gave up 1 base, with 6 bases separating them. The DNA for the CDR3 is TGTGCCAGCAGCTTGACAGCGAACACTGAAGCTTTCTTT. Translated, it gives CASSLTANTEAFF.

The rearrangement uses TRBV6-6 and TRBJ1-1; 7 bases are shared with TRBD1. Germline CDR1 is MNHNY and CDR2 is SVGAGI (reference sequence). CDR3 length: 12 amino acids. Trimming removed 6 bases from V and 7 bases from J; junction bases left unmatched: 5. The CDR3 here is CASRPTGDEAFF. CDR3 nucleotides: TGTGCCAGCAGACCCACAGGGGATGAAGCTTTCTTT.

The chain carries TRBV6-6 and TRBJ2-3; 7 bases fit TRBD2. The V segment lost 7 bases and the J segment 4 bases; nucleotides outside the gene matches: 5. There are 13 residues in the CDR3. Germline V gives CDR1 MNHNY, CDR2 SVGAGI (reference sequence). This CDR3 is CASMREYPDTQYF. In DNA, the CDR3 is TGTGCCAGCATGCGGGAGTACCCAGATACGCAGTATTTT.

The V and J genes are TRBV9 and TRBJ1-5; 9 bases are a match to TRBD1. Germline-derived CDR1 and CDR2 are SGDLS and YYNGEE. The CDR3 contains 15 residues. Trimming cost V 4 bases and J 7 bases; bases outside gene matches: 9. CDR3 amino acids: CASSQEQGAGQPQHF. The CDR3, as DNA: TGTGCCAGCAGCCAAGAACAGGGGGCAGGGCAGCCCCAGCATTTT.

This chain links TRBV27 with TRBJ1-5; D remains unclear. Germline loops: CDR1 MNHEY, CDR2 SMNVEV (reference sequence). The V end lost 3 bases, the J end lost 1 base, and 16 bases lay between the germline ends. CDR3 size: 17 residues. The CDR3 spells CASSFSQWRASNQPQHF. The CDR3, as DNA: TGTGCCAGCAGTTTCTCCCAGTGGAGAGCAAGCAATCAGCCCCAGCATTTT.

The chain combines TRBV30 with TRBJ1-1, with D possibly being TRBD1 (6 bases). CDR3 length: 13 amino acids. V lost 3 bases and J lost 3, with 11 bases in between. Germline V gene data show CDR1 as GTSNPN and CDR2 as SVGIG (reference sequence). This CDR3 reads CAWRKPGDTEAFF. The CDR3 DNA is TGTGCCTGGAGGAAACCAGGGGACACTGAAGCTTTCTTT.

The table lists this clone with a few counts. V usage is TRBV2 and J usage is TRBJ2-2, with 10 bases lining up with TRBD2. The CDR3 has 15 amino acids. The V gene end was trimmed by 7 bases and the J gene end by 7 bases; junction bases not matched to a gene: 9. Germline loops: CDR1 SNHLY, CDR2 FYNNEI. The CDR3 reads CASNVLAGTGGELFF. The CDR3 nucleotides are TGTGCCAGCAACGTACTAGCGGGAACGGGCGGGGAGCTGTTTTTT.

This chain joins TRBV28 and TRBJ1-2; TRBD1 might be the D (5 bases). V shed 4 bases and J shed 6 bases, with 15 bases lying between them. This CDR3 has 14 amino acids. The V gene's germline CDR1 is MDHEN and CDR2 SYDVKM. The DNA of the CDR3 is TGTGCCAGCAGTTCCGCAGACCGGACAAATGGCTACACCTTC. Translating it yields CASSSADRTNGYTF.

This clone was detected only a few times. This chain connects TRBV7-2 to TRBJ2-7; 9 bases are shared with TRBD2. Looked up from germline, CDR1 is SGHTA and CDR2 is FQGNSA. The CDR3 is 13 residues long. The junction had 12 bases not matched to a gene; V was cut back by 6 bases and J by 12 bases. The CDR3 region is CASRVAGESPTYF. The CDR3 bases are TGTGCCAGCAGAGTAGCGGGAGAAAGCCCCACGTACTTC. The complete variable domain, with remaining parts taken from reference TRBV7-2 and TRBJ2-7, reads GAGVSQSPSNKVTEKGKDVELRCDPISGHTALYWYRQSLGQGLEFLIYFQGNSAPDKSGLPSDRFSAERTGGSVSTLTIQRTQQEDSAVYLCASRVAGESPTYFGPGTRLTVT.

This clone showed up just a few times. This chain uses TRBV4-3 with TRBJ2-3, with 8 bases fitting TRBD2. This CDR3 has 15 residues. From germline, CDR1 is LGHNA and CDR2 YSLEER. The ends lost 9 bases at V and 4 bases at J; junction bases unmatched: 12. CDR3 residues: CASKPGLGSSDTQYF. The CDR3 nucleotides read TGCGCCAGTAAACCGGGACTAGGGTCCTCAGATACGCAGTATTTT.